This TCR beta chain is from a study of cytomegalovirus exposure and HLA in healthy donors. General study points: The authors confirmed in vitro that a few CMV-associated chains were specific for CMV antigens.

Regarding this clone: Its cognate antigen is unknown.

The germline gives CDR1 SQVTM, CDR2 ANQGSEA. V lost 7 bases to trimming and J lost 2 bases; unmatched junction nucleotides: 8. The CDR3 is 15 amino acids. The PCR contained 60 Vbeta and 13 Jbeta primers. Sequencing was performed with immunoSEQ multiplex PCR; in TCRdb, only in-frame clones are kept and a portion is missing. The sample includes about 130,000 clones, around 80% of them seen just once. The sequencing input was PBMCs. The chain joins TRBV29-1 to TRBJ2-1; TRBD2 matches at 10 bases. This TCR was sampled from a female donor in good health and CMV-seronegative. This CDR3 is CSATEAGGPYNEQFF. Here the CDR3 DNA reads TGCAGCGCCACTGAAGCGGGAGGGCCCTACAATGAGCAGTTCTTC.